This entry concerns a single T cell receptor beta chain. Its antigen remains unidentified. This sample was included in a study of blood T cells in healthy people across ages. Regarding the study as a whole: There were more naive CD4+ cells and higher diversity in long-lived donors than in aged donors.

A J-beta primer mix and a sample-barcoded 5' primer were used in a second PCR of about 7 to 12 cycles. All cDNA molecules were each tagged by a template-switch adaptor with 12 random nucleotides. TCRdb fed the 5' RACE reads into MiXCR, producing one record per CDR3 protein. The sample shows 600,000 to 1,000,000 distinct CDR3 sequences, 25% of them seen only once. This sample also belongs to another study, concerning T cells of mothers and their children. Per that study: A few mothers and their six children, all healthy Caucasians, donated. The yield was over 8.5 million TCR beta CDR3 reads from each mother and roughly 3 million from each child.

The TCR comes from a boy younger than 18 in good health. What was sequenced was blood.

The CDR3 sequence is CASRSGTGTEAFF. The CDR3 coding sequence is TGTGCCAGCAGGTCCGGGACAGGGACTGAAGCTTTCTTT. The chain combines TRBV7-2 with TRBJ1-1; TRBD1 agrees at 9 bases. This CDR3 has 13 amino acids. Germline V gene lookup returns CDR1 SGHTA and CDR2 FQGNSA. The V segment lost 6 bases and the J segment 5 bases; nucleotides outside the gene matches: 4.